This passage covers 29 T cell receptor beta chains from one sample sequenced in a study of blood T cell repertoires in COVID-19. The data were produced by immunoSEQ multiplex PCR, yet TCRdb's version contains in-frame clones alone and is incomplete. The sample gives under 100,000 clones, approximately 92% of which show up once; about 5.9% is in the top ten. The sequenced material came from peripheral blood. The receptors originated from a woman aged 55-69 years with active COVID-19.

This clone showed up just a few times. V is TRBV28 and J is TRBJ2-7, with 12 nucleotides matching TRBD2. Trimming removed 5 bases from V and 6 bases from J; junction bases left unmatched: 8. In germline, CDR1 is MDHEN, CDR2 SYDVKM. The CDR3 is made up of 15 amino acids. The CDR3 bases are TGTGCCAGCAGTACGACTAGCGGGAGACGGCCCGAGCAGTACTTC. It encodes CASSTTSGRRPEQYF.

The rearrangement uses TRBV19 and TRBJ1-5; 7 nucleotides align to TRBD1. Unmatched junction bases numbered 5, after V lost 3 bases and J lost 6 bases. The length of the CDR3 is 14 residues. From germline, CDR1 is LNHDA and CDR2 SQIVND (reference sequence). The CDR3 DNA is TGTGCCAGTAGTATGAGACAGGGAAGTCAGCCCCAGCATTTT. Its translation is CASSMRQGSQPQHF. Supplemented by reference TRBV19 and TRBJ1-5, the full variable domain reads DGGITQSPKYLFRKEGQNVTLSCEQNLNHDAMYWYRQDPGQGLRLIYYSQIVNDFQKGDIAEGYSVSREKKESFPLTVTSAQKNPTAFYLCASSMRQGSQPQHFGDGTRLSIL.

V gene TRBV28 combines with J gene TRBJ1-2; 10 nucleotides align to TRBD1. CDR3 length: 13 residues. Germline CDR1 reads MDHEN; CDR2 reads SYDVKM. The ends lost 7 bases at V and 8 bases at J; junction bases unmatched: 7. The CDR3 DNA follows: TGTGCCAGCATCTCGGGACAGGGGAGAGGCTACACCTTC. The encoded protein is CASISGQGRGYTF.

The DNA for the CDR3 is TGCGCCAGCAGCTTGGGGGACAGGGTGAGCTCTGGGGCCAACGTCCTGACTTTC. This codes for CASSLGDRVSSGANVLTF. V and J are TRBV5-1 and TRBJ2-6; 9 positions agree with TRBD1. In germline, CDR1 is SGHRS, CDR2 YFSETQ. The CDR3 contains 18 residues. V shed 0 bases, J shed 0 bases, and the junction held 4 bases outside the gene matches.

The chain is built from TRBV6-6 and TRBJ1-5, with a tentative D call TRBD1 (5 bases). V lost 5 bases and J 2 bases, leaving 13 bases between the germline ends. CDR1 is MNHNY, CDR2 SVGAGI, per germline (reference sequence). The CDR3 extends over 15 amino acids. The CDR3: CASSDPGLRNQPQHF. For the CDR3, the DNA is TGTGCCAGCAGTGATCCGGGACTTCGCAATCAGCCCCAGCATTTT.

This sequence joins TRBV25-1 and TRBJ1-4, with a weak D call TRBD1 (5 bases). The CDR3 length is 13 residues. Between the trimmed V and J ends, which lost 4 bases and 8 bases, there was a span of 11 bases. Germline CDR1 and CDR2: MGHDK and SYGVNS. CDR3 in amino acids: CASSATDPEKLFF. CDR3 sequence (DNA): TGTGCCAGCAGTGCGACAGATCCCGAAAAACTGTTTTTT.

The J gene is TRBJ2-5, the V gene TRBV11-3; D is perhaps TRBD2 (5 bases). Germline V gene data show CDR1 as SGHNT and CDR2 as YENEEA. This CDR3 has 16 amino acids. Trimming took off 1 base at V and 4 bases at J, with 16 bases between the two ends. This CDR3 is CASSLAGLGRGETQYF. The CDR3 DNA sequence: TGTGCCAGCAGCTTAGCCGGTCTGGGTCGGGGAGAGACCCAGTACTTC.

The chain couples TRBV2 to TRBJ2-1, with 8 bases that match TRBD2. The CDR3 runs to 15 residues. The ends lost 3 bases at V and 6 bases at J; junction bases unmatched: 7. Germline values: CDR1 SNHLY, CDR2 FYNNEI. CDR3 sequence reads: CASSEVSGSPNEQFF. The CDR3 region has the DNA TGTGCCAGCAGTGAGGTGAGCGGGAGCCCCAATGAGCAGTTCTTC.

The genes are TRBV5-4 and TRBJ1-3, with D unclear. The V and J ends lost 0 bases and 3 bases respectively, with 4 bases between them. CDR1 is SGHNT and CDR2 is YYREEE in the germline V gene (reference sequence). CDR3 size: 13 residues. Here the CDR3 DNA reads TGTGCCAGCAGCTTGGCCGGTGGAAACACCATATATTTT. This gives the protein CASSLAGGNTIYF.

The rearrangement uses TRBV7-6 and TRBJ2-5; 9 bases are shared with TRBD2. V gave up 2 bases and J gave up 4 bases; unmatched junction bases: 8. The CDR3 consists of 16 residues. Germline V lookup: CDR1 SGHVS, CDR2 FNYEAQ. CDR3 sequence reads: CASSLMAGGPVETQYF. In DNA form, the CDR3 reads TGTGCCAGCAGCTTAATGGCGGGGGGGCCGGTAGAGACCCAGTACTTC.

The chain links TRBV10-1 to TRBJ2-2; tentatively, D is TRBD1 (5 bases). The CDR3 has 16 amino acids. Germline V lookup: CDR1 WNHNN, CDR2 SYGVQD (reference sequence). The V gene lost 2 bases and the J gene lost 2 bases, with 12 bases spanning the gap. The DNA for the CDR3 is TGCGCCAGCAGTGAGCAGCAGGGTGCCAACACCGGGGAGCTGTTTTTT. It yields the protein CASSEQQGANTGELFF.

J is TRBJ2-2 and V is TRBV19; 9 positions agree with TRBD1. The CDR3 loop spans 15 amino acids. The germline CDR1 and CDR2 sequences are LNHDA and SQIVND (reference sequence). Unmatched junction bases numbered 8, after V lost 7 bases and J lost 5 bases. Here the CDR3 DNA reads TGTGCCAGTACCACGGACAGGGGTTGGACCGGGGAGCTGTTTTTT. Translating gives CASTTDRGWTGELFF.

The chain has TRBV5-1 and TRBJ2-2; 10 bases are shared with TRBD2. CDR3 length equals 16 residues. Germline V gene data show CDR1 as SGHRS and CDR2 as YFSETQ. V was pared by 4 bases and J by 4 bases, with 7 bases of the junction left unmatched. The CDR3 sequence is CASSHLAGDSTGELFF. Written as DNA, the CDR3 is TGCGCCAGCAGCCATCTAGCGGGAGATTCCACCGGGGAGCTGTTTTTT.

A few counts support this clone. This chain joins TRBV7-9 and TRBJ2-7; the D gene is possibly TRBD2 (5 bases). Germline CDR1 reads SEHNR; CDR2 reads FQNEAQ (reference sequence). V lost 5 bases, J lost 0 bases, and 11 bases lay in between. The CDR3 runs 14 residues. CDR3 sequence reads: CASSALGSSYEQYF. The CDR3 DNA sequence: TGTGCCAGCAGCGCCCTTGGGAGCTCCTACGAGCAGTACTTC. The whole variable domain, remainder taken from reference TRBV7-9 and TRBJ2-7, is DTGVSQNPRHKITKRGQNVTFRCDPISEHNRLYWYRQTLGQGPEFLTYFQNEAQLEKSRLLSDRFSAERPKGSFSTLEIQRTEQGDSAMYLCASSALGSSYEQYFGPGTRLTVT.

The chain is built from TRBV28 and TRBJ2-5, with TRBD2 matching 15 bases. This CDR3 region has 14 residues. Germline V lookup: CDR1 MDHEN, CDR2 SYDVKM. The J segment lost 4 bases and the V segment lost 8 bases, leaving 2 bases of the junction unmatched. The CDR3 here is CASSGLAGGETQYF. CDR3 nucleotides: TGTGCCAGCTCGGGACTAGCGGGAGGAGAGACCCAGTACTTC. Full variable domain (remainder filled in from reference TRBV28 and TRBJ2-5): DVKVTQSSRYLVKRTGEKVFLECVQDMDHENMFWYRQDPGLGLRLIYFSYDVKMKEKGDIPEGYSVSREKKERFSLILESASTNQTSMYLCASSGLAGGETQYFGPGTRLLVL.

The chain carries TRBV9 and TRBJ1-2; D perhaps matches TRBD1 (6 bases). V gave up 2 bases and J gave up 2 bases, with 16 bases separating them. CDR3 length: 16 residues. Germline values: CDR1 SGDLS, CDR2 YYNGEE. The CDR3 loop reads CASSVGEGQINYGYTF. The CDR3 DNA sequence: TGTGCCAGCAGCGTGGGGGAAGGACAGATAAACTATGGCTACACCTTC.

V usage is TRBV28 and J usage is TRBJ1-1; 12 bases match TRBD1. V was pared by 6 bases and J by 4 bases, with 3 bases of the junction left unmatched. This CDR3 region has 14 residues. Germline lookup yields CDR1 MDHEN and CDR2 SYDVKM. The CDR3 protein is CASRGTGGVTEAFF. For the CDR3, the DNA is TGTGCCAGCAGGGGGACAGGGGGCGTCACTGAAGCTTTCTTT.

Notes on this clone: One junction end does not reproduce the germline sequence, and a read error may be involved. V is TRBV7-8 and J is TRBJ2-1; 7 bases align to TRBD2. The CDR3 runs to 15 residues. From germline, CDR1 is SGHVS and CDR2 FQNEAQ. For the CDR3, the DNA is TGTGCCAGCAGCCTAGCCCTAGCGGACTACAATGAGCAGTTCTTC. Amino acids: CASSLALADYNEQFF.

This chain joins TRBV28 and TRBJ1-2; tentatively, D is TRBD1 (6 bases). V dropped 9 bases and J dropped 4 bases, with 21 bases sitting between them. The CDR3 is 15 amino acids. Per the germline V gene, CDR1 is MDHEN and CDR2 is SYDVKM. CDR3 loop: CASQGSGLVGYGYTF. In DNA, the CDR3 is TGTGCCAGTCAGGGGTCCGGGCTAGTAGGCTATGGCTACACCTTC.

The V and J genes are TRBV19 and TRBJ2-7, with 10 positions matching TRBD1. The germline gives CDR1 LNHDA, CDR2 SQIVND (reference sequence). V dropped 4 bases and J dropped 3; count of bases not matched to a gene: 9. The CDR3 runs to 16 residues. DNA of the CDR3: TGTGCCAGTAGTAGGCGAGGGGACAGGGGAATCTACGAGCAGTACTTC. Protein sequence: CASSRRGDRGIYEQYF.

This clone was detected only a few times. V is TRBV9 and J is TRBJ1-2, with a possible D match to TRBD1 (5 bases). Per the germline V gene, CDR1 is SGDLS and CDR2 is YYNGEE. Trimming stripped 3 bases from V and 4 bases from J, with 10 bases between. The CDR3 contains 13 residues. The CDR3 loop reads CASSAEDSYGYTF. The CDR3 bases are TGTGCCAGCAGCGCAGAAGACAGCTATGGCTACACCTTC.

The rearrangement uses TRBV10-2 and TRBJ2-3; no definite D call. This CDR3 contains 14 residues. Trimming took 6 bases from V and 4 from J, leaving 14 bases between them. CDR1 and CDR2 (germline): WSHSY, SAAADI. As DNA, the CDR3 is TGCGCCAGCAGGTTATTGCGTCCCCCAGATACGCAGTATTTT. Translating gives CASRLLRPPDTQYF.

J is TRBJ2-7 and V is TRBV5-4; 7 bases agree with TRBD1. Trimming removed 0 bases from V and 4 bases from J; junction bases left unmatched: 7. The CDR3 has 15 residues. Germline V lookup: CDR1 SGHNT, CDR2 YYREEE (reference sequence). DNA of the CDR3: TGTGCCAGCAGCTTGGGAGGGGGCAAGTGGTACGAGCAGTACTTC. Translated, it gives CASSLGGGKWYEQYF.

This chain connects TRBV12-3 or TRBV12-4 to TRBJ1-5; D is unclear. The CDR3 has 12 amino acids. V was shortened by 9 bases and J by 4 bases, with 10 bases between the two germline ends. CDR3 DNA: TGTGCCAGGCGAGGCGGAAATCAGCCCCAGCATTTT. It codes for CARRGGNQPQHF.

The CDR3 region has the DNA TGTGCAGCCTCGGGAGGTGACTATGGCTACACCTTC. Translating it yields CAASGGDYGYTF. The chain carries TRBV28 and TRBJ1-2; unclear D gene. CDR1 is MDHEN and CDR2 is SYDVKM in the germline V gene. The CDR3 contains 12 residues.

The chain combines TRBV6-6 with TRBJ2-7; 9 bases agree with TRBD1. V lost 1 base, J lost 1 base, and 2 bases stayed unmatched. The CDR3 has 15 residues. Germline V gives CDR1 MNHNY, CDR2 SVGAGI (reference sequence). This CDR3 reads CASSYLGQGSYEQYF. As DNA, the CDR3 is TGTGCCAGCAGTTACTTGGGACAGGGATCCTACGAGCAGTACTTC.

The chain has TRBV7-2 and TRBJ2-2; 8 bases are shared with TRBD1. The CDR3 consists of 16 residues. Germline trimming cut 4 bases from V and 1 base from J; bases unmatched to any gene: 5. Per germline, CDR1 SGHTA and CDR2 FQGNSA. The CDR3 loop reads CASSSGQAKNTGELFF. The CDR3 DNA reads TGTGCCAGCAGCTCGGGACAGGCTAAGAACACCGGGGAGCTGTTTTTT.

V is TRBV5-4 and J is TRBJ1-2; D is undetermined. The CDR3 consists of 13 residues. V lost 4 bases to trimming and J lost 4 bases, with 11 bases between them. CDR1 and CDR2 from the germline V gene are SGHNT and YYREEE (reference sequence). CDR3 DNA: TGTGCCAGCAGCCAGGAAGAGGGCTATGGCTACACCTTC. Translating it yields CASSQEEGYGYTF.

This rearrangement joins TRBV12-3 or TRBV12-4 to TRBJ1-4; maybe TRBD1 (6 bases). Trimming left V 5 bases short and J 5 bases short, with 9 bases between. The CDR3 runs to 13 residues. The CDR3 sequence is CASSRRGNEKLFF. The CDR3 coding sequence is TGTGCCAGCAGTAGAAGGGGGAATGAAAAACTGTTTTTT.